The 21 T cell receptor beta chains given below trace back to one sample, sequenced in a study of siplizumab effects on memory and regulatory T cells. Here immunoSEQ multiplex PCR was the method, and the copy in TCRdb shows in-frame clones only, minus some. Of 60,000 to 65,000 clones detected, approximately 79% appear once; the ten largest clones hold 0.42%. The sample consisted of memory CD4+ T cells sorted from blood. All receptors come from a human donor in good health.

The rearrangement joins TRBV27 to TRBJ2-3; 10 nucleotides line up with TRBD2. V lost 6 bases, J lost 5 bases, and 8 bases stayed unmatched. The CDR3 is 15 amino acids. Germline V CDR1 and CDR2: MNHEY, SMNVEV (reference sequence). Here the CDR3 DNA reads TGTGCCAGCAGCCTTATAGCGGGGGGAATAGATACGCAGTATTTT. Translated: CASSLIAGGIDTQYF.

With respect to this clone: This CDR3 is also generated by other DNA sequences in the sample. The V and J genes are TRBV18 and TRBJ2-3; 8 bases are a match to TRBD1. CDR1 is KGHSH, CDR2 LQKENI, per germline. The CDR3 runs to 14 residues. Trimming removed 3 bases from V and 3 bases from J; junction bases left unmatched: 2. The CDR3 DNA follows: TGTGCCAGCTCACCTGGACAGGGTACAGATACGCAGTATTTT. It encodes CASSPGQGTDTQYF.

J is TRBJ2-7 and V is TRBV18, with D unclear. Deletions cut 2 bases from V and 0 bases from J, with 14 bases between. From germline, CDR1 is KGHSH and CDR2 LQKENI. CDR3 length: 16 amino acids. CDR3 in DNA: TGTGCCAGCTCACCAAAAGGCGGATCAAGCTCCTACGAGCAGTACTTC. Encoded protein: CASSPKGGSSSYEQYF.

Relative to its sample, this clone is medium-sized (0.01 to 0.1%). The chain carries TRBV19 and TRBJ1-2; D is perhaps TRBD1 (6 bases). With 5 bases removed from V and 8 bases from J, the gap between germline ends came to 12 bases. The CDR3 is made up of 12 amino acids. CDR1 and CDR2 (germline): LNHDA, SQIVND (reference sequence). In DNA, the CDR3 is TGTGCCAGTAGTCTAATCCAGGGGGGCTACACCTTC. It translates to CASSLIQGGYTF.

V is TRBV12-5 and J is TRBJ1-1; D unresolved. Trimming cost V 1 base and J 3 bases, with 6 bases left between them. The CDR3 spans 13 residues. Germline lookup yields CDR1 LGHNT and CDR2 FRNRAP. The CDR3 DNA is TGTGCTAGTGGTTTGGATGGTTACACTGAAGCTTTCTTT. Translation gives CASGLDGYTEAFF.

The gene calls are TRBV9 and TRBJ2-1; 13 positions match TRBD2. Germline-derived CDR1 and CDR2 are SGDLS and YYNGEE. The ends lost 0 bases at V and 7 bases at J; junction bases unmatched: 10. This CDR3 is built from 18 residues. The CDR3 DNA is TGTGCCAGCAGCGTAGGACTAGCGGGGGGCGGTCTTGGGAATGAGCAGTTCTTC. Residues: CASSVGLAGGGLGNEQFF.

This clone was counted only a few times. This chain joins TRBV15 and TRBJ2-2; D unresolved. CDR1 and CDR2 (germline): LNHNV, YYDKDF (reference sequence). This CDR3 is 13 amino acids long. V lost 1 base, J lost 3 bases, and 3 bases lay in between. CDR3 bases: TGTGCCACCAGCAGAGTGGACACCGGGGAGCTGTTTTTT. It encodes CATSRVDTGELFF.

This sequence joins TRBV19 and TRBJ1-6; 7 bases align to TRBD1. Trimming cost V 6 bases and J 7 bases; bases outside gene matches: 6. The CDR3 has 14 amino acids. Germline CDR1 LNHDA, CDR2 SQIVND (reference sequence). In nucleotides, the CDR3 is TGTGCCAGTAGACTAGCAGGGGGGAATTCACCCCTCCACTTT. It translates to CASRLAGGNSPLHF. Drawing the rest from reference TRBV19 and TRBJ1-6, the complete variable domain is DGGITQSPKYLFRKEGQNVTLSCEQNLNHDAMYWYRQDPGQGLRLIYYSQIVNDFQKGDIAEGYSVSREKKESFPLTVTSAQKNPTAFYLCASRLAGGNSPLHFGNGTRLTVT.

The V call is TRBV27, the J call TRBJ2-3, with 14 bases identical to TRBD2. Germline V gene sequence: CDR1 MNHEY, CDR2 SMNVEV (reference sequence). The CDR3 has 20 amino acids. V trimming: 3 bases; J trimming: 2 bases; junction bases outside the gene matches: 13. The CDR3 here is CASSFSPGLAGDSHTDTQYF. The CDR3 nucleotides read TGTGCCAGCAGTTTTTCGCCGGGACTAGCGGGGGACAGCCACACAGATACGCAGTATTTT.

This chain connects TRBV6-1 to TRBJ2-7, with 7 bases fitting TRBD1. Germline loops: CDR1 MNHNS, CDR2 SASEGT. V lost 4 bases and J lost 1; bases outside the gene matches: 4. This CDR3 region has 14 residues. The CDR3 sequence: CASSVTGESYEQYF. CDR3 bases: TGTGCCAGCAGTGTAACAGGGGAATCCTACGAGCAGTACTTC.

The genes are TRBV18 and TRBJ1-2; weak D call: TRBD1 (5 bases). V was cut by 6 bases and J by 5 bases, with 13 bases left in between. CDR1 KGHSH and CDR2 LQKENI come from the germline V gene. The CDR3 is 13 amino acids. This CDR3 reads CASSPGRQYGYTF. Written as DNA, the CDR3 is TGTGCCAGCTCGCCGGGACGGCAATATGGCTACACCTTC.

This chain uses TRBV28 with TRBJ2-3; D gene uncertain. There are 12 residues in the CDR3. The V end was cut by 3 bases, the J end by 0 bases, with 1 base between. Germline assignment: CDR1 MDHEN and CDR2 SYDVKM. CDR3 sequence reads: CASSFSTDTQYF. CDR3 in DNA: TGTGCCAGCAGTTTCAGCACAGATACGCAGTATTTT.

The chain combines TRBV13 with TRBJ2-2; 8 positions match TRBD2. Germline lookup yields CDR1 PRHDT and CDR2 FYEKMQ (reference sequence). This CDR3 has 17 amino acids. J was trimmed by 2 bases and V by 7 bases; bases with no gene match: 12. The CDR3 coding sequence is TGTGCCAGCACCCGGGGGGGACTCCTTCCCAACACCGGGGAGCTGTTTTTT. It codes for CASTRGGLLPNTGELFF.

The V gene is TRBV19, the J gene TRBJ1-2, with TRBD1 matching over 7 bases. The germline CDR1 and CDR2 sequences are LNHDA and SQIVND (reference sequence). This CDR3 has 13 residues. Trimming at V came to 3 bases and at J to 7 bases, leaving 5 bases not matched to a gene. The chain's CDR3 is CASSMVTGSGYTF. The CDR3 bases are TGTGCCAGTAGTATGGTGACAGGGAGTGGCTACACCTTC.

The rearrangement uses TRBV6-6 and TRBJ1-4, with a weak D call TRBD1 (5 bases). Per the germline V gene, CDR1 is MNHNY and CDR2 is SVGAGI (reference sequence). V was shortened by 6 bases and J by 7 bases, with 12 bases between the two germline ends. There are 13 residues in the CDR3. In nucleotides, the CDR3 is TGTGCCAGCAGGGGACCGAGGCGTGAAAAACTGTTTTTT. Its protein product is CASRGPRREKLFF.

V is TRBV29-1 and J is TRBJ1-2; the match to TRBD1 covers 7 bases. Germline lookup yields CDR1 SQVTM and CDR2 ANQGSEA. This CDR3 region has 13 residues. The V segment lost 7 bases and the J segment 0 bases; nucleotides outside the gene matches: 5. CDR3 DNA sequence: TGCAGCGGTGCCGGGACAGCTAACTATGGCTACACCTTC. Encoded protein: CSGAGTANYGYTF.

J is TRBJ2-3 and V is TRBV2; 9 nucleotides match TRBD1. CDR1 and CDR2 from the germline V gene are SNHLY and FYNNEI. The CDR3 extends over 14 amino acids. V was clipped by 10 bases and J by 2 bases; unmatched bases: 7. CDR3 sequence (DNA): TGTGCCACCGGACAGGGGACAAACACAGATACGCAGTATTTT. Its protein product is CATGQGTNTDTQYF.

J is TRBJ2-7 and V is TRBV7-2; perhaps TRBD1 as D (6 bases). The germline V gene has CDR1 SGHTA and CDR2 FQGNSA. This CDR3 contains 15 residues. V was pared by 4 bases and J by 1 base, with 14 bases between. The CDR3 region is CASSYLRQESYEQYF. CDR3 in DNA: TGTGCCAGCAGCTATCTACGACAGGAATCCTACGAGCAGTACTTC.

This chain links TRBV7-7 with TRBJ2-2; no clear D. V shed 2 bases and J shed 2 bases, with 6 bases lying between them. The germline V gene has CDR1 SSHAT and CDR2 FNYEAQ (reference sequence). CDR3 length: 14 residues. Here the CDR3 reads CASSLKSNTGELFF. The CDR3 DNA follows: TGTGCCAGCAGCTTAAAGAGCAACACCGGGGAGCTGTTTTTT.

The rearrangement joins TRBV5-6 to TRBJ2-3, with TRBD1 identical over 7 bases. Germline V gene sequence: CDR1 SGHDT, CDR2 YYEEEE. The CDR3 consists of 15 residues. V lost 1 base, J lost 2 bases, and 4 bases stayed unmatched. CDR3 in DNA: TGTGCCAGCAGCTTGCCAGGGGGAATCACAGATACGCAGTATTTT. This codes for CASSLPGGITDTQYF.

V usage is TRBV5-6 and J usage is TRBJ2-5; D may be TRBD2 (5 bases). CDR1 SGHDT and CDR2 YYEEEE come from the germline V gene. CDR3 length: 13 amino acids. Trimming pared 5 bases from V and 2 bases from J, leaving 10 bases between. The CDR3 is CASRTGSQETQYF. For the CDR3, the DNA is TGTGCCAGCAGGACGGGGAGTCAAGAGACCCAGTACTTC.